These T cell receptor beta chains were read from a single sample in a study of blood T cell repertoires in COVID-19. This table comes from immunoSEQ multiplex PCR, and its TCRdb copy is limited to in-frame clones, with some not included. The sample has 200,000 to 250,000 clones, about 87% seen once; the top ten hold more than 3%. Sample: PBMCs or T cells enriched from blood (not recorded which). The receptors here all came from a woman aged 25 to 39 who had been exposed to COVID-19. The CDR3 runs from the conserved cysteine through the conserved F or W. Fields, in order: J gene, V gene, clone size, CDR3 length, D gene, CDR3 DNA, CDR3 protein. The D gene is left open where the match is weak. Clone size is not always given. Where it is, it says once, few, many or a class for expanded clones.

j_gene: TRBJ1-2
v_gene: TRBV7-2
abundance: once
len: 15
d_gene: NA
CDR3nt: TGTGCCAGCAGCTTAGAAAAAAGAGTCCCCAACGGGTACACCTTC
CDR3aa: CASSLEKRVPNGYTF

j_gene: TRBJ1-2
v_gene: TRBV5-4
abundance: NA
len: 15
d_gene: TRBD1
CDR3nt: TGTGCCAGCAACAGAGAGACAGGGGTGTGGAAGGGCTACACCTTC
CDR3aa: CASNRETGVWKGYTF

j_gene: TRBJ1-2
v_gene: TRBV4-1
abundance: NA
len: 17
d_gene: TRBD1
CDR3nt: TGCGCCAGCGGGGAACGCGGCAGGGGGCAACCTAACTATGGCTACACCTTC
CDR3aa: CASGERGRGQPNYGYTF

j_gene: TRBJ1-3
v_gene: TRBV30
abundance: NA
len: 14
d_gene: NA
CDR3nt: TGTGCCTGGAGGAAGGTCCAGGCTGGAAACACCATATATTTT
CDR3aa: CAWRKVQAGNTIYF

j_gene: TRBJ2-7
v_gene: TRBV5-4
abundance: NA
len: 13
d_gene: TRBD2
CDR3nt: TGTGCCGTCTCGACTAGCGGGGCCTTCGAGCAGTACTTC
CDR3aa: CAVSTSGAFEQYF

j_gene: TRBJ2-7
v_gene: TRBV6-1
abundance: once
len: 15
d_gene: NA
CDR3nt: TGTGCCAGCAGTGAAGGAAGGGAGTACTTTTACGAGCAGTACTTC
CDR3aa: CASSEGREYFYEQYF

j_gene: TRBJ2-3
v_gene: TRBV7-9
abundance: NA
len: 15
d_gene: NA
CDR3nt: TGTGCCAGCAGCAGCGCCAGGGGAAGGGCAGATACGCAGTATTTT
CDR3aa: CASSSARGRADTQYF

j_gene: TRBJ1-2
v_gene: TRBV6-5
abundance: NA
len: 14
d_gene: NA
CDR3nt: TGTGCCAGCAGTCGGACAGACAATTTCTATGGCTACACCTTC
CDR3aa: CASSRTDNFYGYTF

j_gene: TRBJ1-1
v_gene: TRBV4-1
abundance: NA
len: 15
d_gene: NA
CDR3nt: TGCGCCAGCAGCCTAAACAGGGAAATGAACACTGAAGCTTTCTTT
CDR3aa: CASSLNREMNTEAFF

j_gene: TRBJ2-1
v_gene: TRBV11-3
abundance: NA
len: 11
d_gene: NA
CDR3nt: TGTGCCAGCGGAACAGGGTATGAGCAGTTCTTC
CDR3aa: CASGTGYEQFF

j_gene: TRBJ2-3
v_gene: TRBV30
abundance: few
len: 16
d_gene: NA
CDR3nt: TGTGCCTGGAGTGTGTGGGAGCCCCCGAGCACAGATACGCAGTATTTT
CDR3aa: CAWSVWEPPSTDTQYF

j_gene: TRBJ2-3
v_gene: TRBV5-1
abundance: NA
len: 15
d_gene: TRBD1
CDR3nt: TGCGCCAGCAGCTTGGGAACAGGGGGAGCAGATACGCAGTATTTT
CDR3aa: CASSLGTGGADTQYF

j_gene: TRBJ1-5
v_gene: TRBV19
abundance: NA
len: 17
d_gene: NA
CDR3nt: TGTGCCAGTAGTATAGTCCGGGGATTTCCTGGCAATCAGCCCCAGCATTTT
CDR3aa: CASSIVRGFPGNQPQHF

j_gene: TRBJ2-7
v_gene: TRBV7-9
abundance: once
len: 13
d_gene: NA
CDR3nt: TGTGCCAGCAGCTTATCATGGGGGGACGAGCAGTACTTC
CDR3aa: CASSLSWGDEQYF

j_gene: TRBJ1-2
v_gene: TRBV13
abundance: NA
len: 13
d_gene: NA
CDR3nt: TGTGCCAGCAGGCCGGCGGCCACCTATGGCTACACCTTC
CDR3aa: CASRPAATYGYTF

j_gene: TRBJ1-2
v_gene: TRBV28
abundance: NA
len: 17
d_gene: TRBD1
CDR3nt: TGTGCCGTCGTTGCCGGGACAGGGGGAGTCGATAACTATGGCTACACCTTC
CDR3aa: CAVVAGTGGVDNYGYTF

j_gene: TRBJ2-1
v_gene: TRBV7-9
abundance: NA
len: 15
d_gene: TRBD2
CDR3nt: TGTGCCAGCAGCTTAGGGAGCGGGAAGGTCTATGAGCAGTTCTTC
CDR3aa: CASSLGSGKVYEQFF

j_gene: TRBJ2-3
v_gene: TRBV2
abundance: NA
len: 17
d_gene: NA
CDR3nt: TGTGCCAGCAGCGGTACGTTGGCAGGCAGCTTCACAGATACGCAGTATTTT
CDR3aa: CASSGTLAGSFTDTQYF

j_gene: TRBJ2-5
v_gene: TRBV5-1
abundance: NA
len: 13
d_gene: NA
CDR3nt: TGCGCCAGCAGCGCCGAGGACAGAGAGACCCAGTACTTC
CDR3aa: CASSAEDRETQYF

j_gene: TRBJ2-7
v_gene: TRBV18
abundance: NA
len: 14
d_gene: NA
CDR3nt: TGTGCCAGCTCACCATTAAGGACAGAGGGCGTGCAGTACTTC
CDR3aa: CASSPLRTEGVQYF

j_gene: TRBJ2-7
v_gene: TRBV27
abundance: NA
len: 15
d_gene: TRBD2
CDR3nt: TGTGCCAGCAGGGCCGGACTAGCGGGAGCCTACGAGCAGTACTTC
CDR3aa: CASRAGLAGAYEQYF

j_gene: TRBJ1-5
v_gene: TRBV6-5
abundance: once
len: 13
d_gene: TRBD1
CDR3nt: TGTGCCAGCAGACTACAGGGGGATCAGCCCCAGCATTTT
CDR3aa: CASRLQGDQPQHF

j_gene: TRBJ2-1
v_gene: TRBV28
abundance: NA
len: 14
d_gene: NA
CDR3nt: TGTGCCAGTGCAGGCGCCTCCGTTACAATTAGGCAGTTCTTC
CDR3aa: CASAGASVTIRQFF

j_gene: TRBJ1-5
v_gene: TRBV10-3
abundance: NA
len: 13
d_gene: TRBD1
CDR3nt: TGTGCCATCAGCGACAGGGGCAATCAGCCCCAGCATTTT
CDR3aa: CAISDRGNQPQHF

j_gene: TRBJ1-2
v_gene: TRBV14
abundance: NA
len: 14
d_gene: NA
CDR3nt: TGTGCCAGCAGCCAAGATCGGGGGTACTATGGCTACACCTTC
CDR3aa: CASSQDRGYYGYTF

j_gene: TRBJ1-2
v_gene: TRBV19
abundance: NA
len: 14
d_gene: TRBD1
CDR3nt: TGTGCCAGTAGTATAGGACAGGGGGCCGGCGGCTACACCTTC
CDR3aa: CASSIGQGAGGYTF

j_gene: TRBJ1-1
v_gene: TRBV19
abundance: NA
len: 13
d_gene: NA
CDR3nt: TGTGCCAGTAGTAGGCGGTGGAACACTGAAGCTTTCTTT
CDR3aa: CASSRRWNTEAFF

j_gene: TRBJ1-1
v_gene: TRBV5-4
abundance: NA
len: 13
d_gene: NA
CDR3nt: TGTGCCAGCAGCTCAGTCAAGAACACTGAAGCTTTCTTT
CDR3aa: CASSSVKNTEAFF

j_gene: TRBJ1-2
v_gene: TRBV4-2
abundance: NA
len: 15
d_gene: NA
CDR3nt: TGTGCCAGCAGCCAACTACACAGGGAGCCGGGCGGCTACACCTTC
CDR3aa: CASSQLHREPGGYTF

j_gene: TRBJ1-6
v_gene: TRBV7-2
abundance: NA
len: 14
d_gene: NA
CDR3nt: TGTGCCAGCAGCTCCTCCGCGGGGTATTCACCCCTCCACTTT
CDR3aa: CASSSSAGYSPLHF

j_gene: TRBJ1-1
v_gene: TRBV7-9
abundance: NA
len: 15
d_gene: NA
CDR3nt: TGTGCCAGCAGCTCCTGGACAGCCATGAACACTGAAGCTTTCTTT
CDR3aa: CASSSWTAMNTEAFF

j_gene: TRBJ2-7
v_gene: TRBV19
abundance: NA
len: 17
d_gene: TRBD2
CDR3nt: TGTGCCAGTAGTATTTTTTTAATAAGTCCGGGAGGGGAGGAGCAGTACTTC
CDR3aa: CASSIFLISPGGEEQYF

j_gene: TRBJ2-1
v_gene: TRBV19
abundance: NA
len: 16
d_gene: TRBD2
CDR3nt: TGTGCCACTTGGTCTGTGAGGGCTAGCGGGCACAATGAGCAGTTCTTC
CDR3aa: CATWSVRASGHNEQFF

j_gene: TRBJ2-1
v_gene: TRBV2
abundance: NA
len: 18
d_gene: NA
CDR3nt: TGTGCCAGCAGTGAAAGGGGGGGACGCGAAATGTCCTACAATGAGCAGTTCTTC
CDR3aa: CASSERGGREMSYNEQFF

j_gene: TRBJ2-7
v_gene: TRBV6-5
abundance: NA
len: 15
d_gene: NA
CDR3nt: TGTGCCAGCACCCCGCTCCAGGGGACGGCCTACGAGCAGTACTTC
CDR3aa: CASTPLQGTAYEQYF

j_gene: TRBJ2-7
v_gene: TRBV4-2
abundance: NA
len: 13
d_gene: NA
CDR3nt: TGTGCCAGCAGCCCCCCAACCCGGAGCGAGCAGTACTTC
CDR3aa: CASSPPTRSEQYF